These T cell receptor beta chains were read from a single sample in a study of early T cells in non-severe SARS-CoV-2 infection. TCRdb redid the calling of the 5' RACE reads with MiXCR, one entry per CDR3 protein. The sample lists around 61,000 distinct CDR3 sequences, approximately 16% occurring once. Here the sequenced sample was whole blood, taken at baseline. Every receptor here comes from an adult who was a healthcare worker with PCR-confirmed SARS-CoV-2 infection or an uninfected control (not recorded which). CDR3s include the opening cysteine and the closing phenylalanine or tryptophan. D genes are given only for firm matches. Rows may omit the clone size; those that give it use once, few, many or a size class.

D gene	J gene	V gene	clone size	CDR3 DNA	CDR3 protein
TRBD2	TRBJ2-7	TRBV29-1	few	TGCAGCGTGAAAACTAGCGGGAATAGATACGAGCAGTACTTC	CSVKTSGNRYEQYF
NA	TRBJ2-2	TRBV7-8	many	TGTGCCAGCAGCTTCTCAGAGACCACCGGGGAGCTGTTTTTT	CASSFSETTGELFF
NA	TRBJ2-7	TRBV29-1	many	TGCAGCGTCTCTCAGGGTGAAGACGAGCAGTACTTC	CSVSQGEDEQYF
NA	TRBJ2-2	TRBV19	NA	TGTGCCAGTAGCGGCCAGGGGAAATACACCGGGGAGCTGTTTTTT	CASSGQGKYTGELFF
NA	TRBJ1-3	TRBV5-1	many	TGCGCCAGCAGCCCGGGACGGACCTCTGGAAACACCATATATTTT	CASSPGRTSGNTIYF
TRBD1	TRBJ1-6	TRBV20-1	NA	TGCAGTGCTTCCAGCCCCCTGACAGGGCGGTATTCACCCCTCCACTTT	CSASSPLTGRYSPLHF
NA	TRBJ1-1	TRBV20-1	many	TGCAGTGCTAGGGGGAACACTGAAGCTTTCTTT	CSARGNTEAFF
TRBD1	TRBJ1-1	TRBV7-8	NA	TGTGCCAGCATCACAGGGGGAACGAACACTGAAGCTTTCTTT	CASITGGTNTEAFF
NA	TRBJ1-3	TRBV3-1	few	TGTGCCAGCAGCCCCGTGGGTTTAGATGGAAACACCATATATTTT	CASSPVGLDGNTIYF
NA	TRBJ2-2	TRBV7-8	medium-sized	TGTGCCAGCAGCTTAGTGGGGGCAGTCGGGGAGCTGTTTTTT	CASSLVGAVGELFF
TRBD1	TRBJ1-2	TRBV28	few	TGTGCCAGCAGACCCCGGACAGGGGGCTCCACATATGGCTACACCTTC	CASRPRTGGSTYGYTF
TRBD2	TRBJ2-7	TRBV7-8	many	TGTGCCAGCAGCACACCGGGACTAGACTACGAGCAGTACTTC	CASSTPGLDYEQYF
NA	TRBJ1-2	TRBV5-4	NA	TGTGCCAGCAGCTTGGATGGGACGGCAGTCTATGGCTACACCTTC	CASSLDGTAVYGYTF
TRBD1	TRBJ2-7	TRBV28	NA	TGTGCCAGCAGTCCCCTCGGACAGGGGGCTTCCTACGAGCAGTACTTC	CASSPLGQGASYEQYF
TRBD1	TRBJ1-1	TRBV7-2	NA	TGTGCCAGCAGCCCTACAGGGGGATGGACTGAAGCTTTCTTT	CASSPTGGWTEAFF
NA	TRBJ2-1	TRBV10-2	few	TGCGCCAGCATGCCTGAATCTAGTTTGTGGAATGAGCAGTTCTTC	CASMPESSLWNEQFF
TRBD2	TRBJ2-2	TRBV10-1	few	TGCGCCAGCAGTGAAGGAAAAAAACTAGCGGGGATCGGGGAGCTGTTTTTT	CASSEGKKLAGIGELFF
TRBD2	TRBJ2-1	TRBV6-1	NA	TGTGCCAGCAGTGAATCGACTAGCGGGGGTAATGAGCAGTTCTTC	CASSESTSGGNEQFF
NA	TRBJ2-5	TRBV6-6	few	TGTGCCAGCACCCAAGGGGGGACCCAGTACTTC	CASTQGGTQYF
TRBD2	TRBJ2-1	TRBV6-5	few	TGTGCCAGCAGGACTAGCGGCTACAATGAGCAGTTCTTC	CASRTSGYNEQFF
NA	TRBJ1-1	TRBV25-1	many	TGTGCCAGCTGGCGGGGGGGGTACACTGAAGCTTTCTTT	CASWRGGYTEAFF
NA	TRBJ2-2	TRBV12-3/TRBV12-4	few	TGTGCCAGCACCCCCTATAGTGCCACCGGGGAGCTGTTTTTT	CASTPYSATGELFF
NA	TRBJ1-5	TRBV6-5	many	TGTGCCAGCCGAGTCAGCTATCAGCCCCAGCATTTT	CASRVSYQPQHF
NA	TRBJ2-2	TRBV3-1	NA	TGTGCCAGCAGCCAAGATCTCGGGGGAGCCACCGGGGAGCTGTTTTTT	CASSQDLGGATGELFF
TRBD2	TRBJ2-4	TRBV3-1	few	TGTGCCAGCAGCCAAGACCGAGCGGGGGGGCAAATTCAGTACTTC	CASSQDRAGGQIQYF
NA	TRBJ2-2	TRBV2	many	TGTGCCAGCAGTACGTTCCGGTTAGGGAACACCGGGGAGCTGTTTTTT	CASSTFRLGNTGELFF
NA	TRBJ1-2	TRBV6-6	NA	TGTGCCAGCAGAGCCGGGACATTTGGCTACACCTTC	CASRAGTFGYTF
NA	TRBJ2-1	TRBV5-1	many	TGCGCCAGCAGCTTGGGACCGGATGAGCAGTTCTTC	CASSLGPDEQFF
NA	TRBJ1-1	TRBV2	few	TGTGCCAGCAGGGGACCGGCGCCTGAAGCTTTCTTT	CASRGPAPEAFF
TRBD2	TRBJ2-3	TRBV7-8	NA	TGTGCCAGCAGATCGGGACTAGCGGGGACCACAGATACGCAGTATTTT	CASRSGLAGTTDTQYF
NA	TRBJ2-2	TRBV2	NA	TGTGCCAGCAGTGGTCAGGGGTTAACCGGGGAGCTGTTTTTT	CASSGQGLTGELFF
NA	TRBJ2-7	TRBV29-1	many	TGCAGCGCCGGGAAGGGCCGAATGTACGAGCAGTACTTC	CSAGKGRMYEQYF
NA	TRBJ1-4	TRBV7-2	few	TGTGCCAGCAGCCCCGGAACCACTAATGAAAAACTGTTTTTT	CASSPGTTNEKLFF
TRBD1	TRBJ2-3	TRBV4-1	medium-sized	TGCGCCAGCAGCCACCCGACAGGGTCAGATACGCAGTATTTT	CASSHPTGSDTQYF
TRBD1	TRBJ1-3	TRBV28	few	TGTGCCAGCAGTCCTGGGGACAGGTTCTCTGGAAACACCATATATTTT	CASSPGDRFSGNTIYF
NA	TRBJ2-1	TRBV2	NA	TGTGCCAGCAGTGGAAACAGGATAGGCGATGAGCAGTTCTTC	CASSGNRIGDEQFF
NA	TRBJ2-7	TRBV20-1	many	TGCAGTGCCACCTTGCGGGACCCGCAGACAGGGGAGCAGTACTTC	CSATLRDPQTGEQYF
NA	TRBJ2-2	TRBV18	many	TGTGCCAGCTCACCTGTTTATCAGGGATCCGGGGAGCTGTTTTTT	CASSPVYQGSGELFF
NA	TRBJ2-7	TRBV4-2	few	TGTGCCAGCAGCCAAGATGTCGGGACTTCCTACGAGCAGTACTTC	CASSQDVGTSYEQYF
TRBD1	TRBJ1-5	TRBV25-1	NA	TGTGCCAGCACTTCACAGGGGATTTTACAGCCCCAGCATTTT	CASTSQGILQPQHF
NA	TRBJ1-2	TRBV4-1	NA	TGCGCCAGCAGCCAACCAAAACAGTCGATGGGCTACACCTTC	CASSQPKQSMGYTF
NA	TRBJ1-2	TRBV10-2	few	TGCGCCAGCAGTGACCCAGCTGCTAACTATGGCTACACCTTC	CASSDPAANYGYTF
NA	TRBJ2-3	TRBV7-6	many	TGTGCCAGCAGCCCGGGAGGGGGCTACATGGCTAGCACAGATACGCAGTATTTT	CASSPGGGYMASTDTQYF
TRBD2	TRBJ2-1	TRBV20-1	NA	TGCAGTGCTAGGCTACTAGCGAACAATGAGCAGTTCTTC	CSARLLANNEQFF
NA	TRBJ2-3	TRBV12-3/TRBV12-4	few	TGTGCCAGCAGTTTCGTCAGGGCCGGGACGCAGTATTTT	CASSFVRAGTQYF
NA	TRBJ2-1	TRBV12-3/TRBV12-4	NA	TGTGCCAGCAGTTTAGTTGGGAACGGGCTCTACAATGAGCAGTTCTTC	CASSLVGNGLYNEQFF
NA	TRBJ1-5	TRBV12-3/TRBV12-4	few	TGTGCCAGCAGTTGGAAACCCGGGACTAGCAATCAGCCCCAGCATTTT	CASSWKPGTSNQPQHF
NA	TRBJ2-3	TRBV7-8	NA	TGTGCCAGCAGCGAAACTGCGGACACAGATACGCAGTATTTT	CASSETADTDTQYF
NA	TRBJ2-5	TRBV2	NA	TGTGCCAGCATTGAAACTAACATAAAAGGAGGGCTGCAAGAGACCCAGTACTTC	CASIETNIKGGLQETQYF
TRBD1	TRBJ1-2	TRBV7-9	many	TGTGCCAGCAGCTTAGCTACGACAGGGGGCGGCTACACCTTC	CASSLATTGGGYTF
NA	TRBJ1-4	TRBV2	NA	TGTGCCAGCAATTTTCAGGGCGTCCAAAATGAAAAACTGTTTTTT	CASNFQGVQNEKLFF
NA	TRBJ2-2	TRBV5-1	few	TGCGCCAGCAGCGTTGATAAGAACACCGGGGAGCTGTTTTTT	CASSVDKNTGELFF
TRBD1	TRBJ2-7	TRBV6-2/TRBV6-3	few	TGTGCCAGCATTAAAAGCGGGACAGGGACCGAGCAGTACTTC	CASIKSGTGTEQYF
NA	TRBJ2-3	TRBV19	few	TGTGCCAGTATAACGTTAGATAAAGGCCTTCCTACGCAGTATTTT	CASITLDKGLPTQYF
TRBD1	TRBJ2-3	TRBV29-1	NA	TGCAGCGTGCAAGGACAGGGTACAGATACGCAGTATTTT	CSVQGQGTDTQYF
NA	TRBJ2-1	TRBV3-1	NA	TGTGCCAGCAGCCAAGAGCCTGGGGGCTACAATGAGCAGTTCTTC	CASSQEPGGYNEQFF
NA	TRBJ2-5	TRBV6-1	few	TGTGCCAGCAGTGAAAGGAGGGGGCGACTGGTAGAGACCCAGTACTTC	CASSERRGRLVETQYF
TRBD1	TRBJ2-1	TRBV2	many	TGTGCCAGAGGACAGGGTCCTACGAATGAGCAGTTCTTC	CARGQGPTNEQFF
NA	TRBJ1-2	TRBV4-1	NA	TGCGCCAGCAGCCAGTTGGCCCCTAACTATGGCTACACCTTC	CASSQLAPNYGYTF
TRBD2	TRBJ2-1	TRBV20-1	NA	TGCAGTGTTACAGCGGGGAGCTCCTACAATGAGCAGTTCTTC	CSVTAGSSYNEQFF